The present TCR beta chain was sequenced within a study of cytomegalovirus exposure and HLA in healthy donors. Study-wide results and limits: A later analysis found most CMV-associated TCR beta chains apparently HLA-restricted. V segments that were indistinguishable, TRBV6-2 and TRBV6-3 among them, were omitted from analysis.

This clone occurred a few times. Its antigen is unknown. Primers: 60 Vbeta forward and 13 Jbeta reverse. Profiled with immunoSEQ multiplex PCR; TCRdb holds only in-frame clones, not every one. The data contain roughly 120,000 clones, 82% of them singletons. V gave up 4 bases and J gave up 7 bases; unmatched junction bases: 15. The germline gives CDR1 SQVTM, CDR2 ANQGSEA. The CDR3 has 16 residues. Material for sequencing was PBMCs. V usage is TRBV29-1 and J usage is TRBJ2-2; 7 nucleotides agree with TRBD2. This sequence was found in a male donor in good health and CMV-seropositive. The CDR3 protein is CSVAHLKAGEGGELFF. DNA for the CDR3: TGCAGCGTTGCCCACTTGAAGGCGGGAGAAGGCGGGGAGCTGTTTTTT.